The 13 T cell receptor beta chains in this list originate from one sample, sequenced in a study of identical twins. TCRdb re-called the 5' RACE reads through MiXCR, storing one row per CDR3 protein. The sample holds 200,000 to 250,000 distinct CDR3 sequences, 7.5% seen once. These same records also appear under a second study, on yellow fever vaccine responses in identical twins.

The sequenced sample consisted of memory (CD45RO+) T cells sorted from blood. These receptors were collected from a young woman in good health.

The V call is TRBV2, the J call TRBJ2-2; 10 nucleotides agree with TRBD2. The CDR3 totals 17 residues. The V gene end was trimmed by 3 bases and the J gene end by 6 bases; junction bases not matched to a gene: 10. The germline V gene encodes CDR1 SNHLY and CDR2 FYNNEI. The CDR3: CASSDPSGRGHAGELFF. CDR3 nucleotide sequence: TGTGCCAGCAGTGACCCTAGCGGGAGAGGACACGCCGGGGAGCTGTTTTTT. The variable domain in full, with the rest retrieved from reference TRBV2 and TRBJ2-2, is EPEVTQTPSHQVTQMGQEVILRCVPISNHLYFYWYRQILGQKVEFLVSFYNNEISEKSEIFDDQFSVERPDGSNFTLKIRSTKLEDSAMYFCASSDPSGRGHAGELFFGEGSRLTVL.

The V call is TRBV4-3, the J call TRBJ2-1, with D possibly being TRBD2 (6 bases). CDR3 length: 16 amino acids. V was cut by 4 bases and J by 0 bases, with 13 bases left in between. Germline V gene sequence: CDR1 LGHNA, CDR2 YSLEER. CDR3 sequence: CASSRADGSSYNEQFF. DNA of the CDR3: TGCGCCAGCAGCCGAGCGGACGGGAGCTCCTACAATGAGCAGTTCTTC.

Ten or more counts support this clonotype. This rearrangement joins TRBV3-1 to TRBJ2-7, with D unresolved. The length of the CDR3 is 12 residues. The V and J ends lost 5 bases and 4 bases respectively, with 9 bases between them. Germline-derived CDR1 and CDR2 are LGHDT and YNNKEL (reference sequence). CDR3 nucleotides: TGTGCCAGCAGCGAGGAAACTTACGAGCAGTACTTC. It specifies CASSEETYEQYF.

This chain joins TRBV18 and TRBJ1-1; a possible D gene is TRBD1 (5 bases). Germline V gives CDR1 KGHSH, CDR2 LQKENI. The CDR3 sequence is 13 residues long. The V end lost 3 bases, the J end lost 2 bases, and 7 bases lay between the germline ends. The CDR3 spells CASSPGHNTEAFF. In DNA, the CDR3 is TGTGCCAGCTCACCCGGACATAACACTGAAGCTTTCTTT. The full variable domain, with the rest looked up from reference TRBV18 and TRBJ1-1, is NAGVMQNPRHLVRRRGQEARLRCSPMKGHSHVYWYRQLPEEGLKFMVYLQKENIIDESGMPKERFSAEFPKEGPSILRIQQVVRGDSAAYFCASSPGHNTEAFFGQGTRLTVV.

Of note for this clonotype: This may be a read error: a much more frequent sequence differs by one nucleotide. V and J are TRBV24-1 and TRBJ1-5; D not resolved. The last part of the DNA fits TRBJ2-3 better; the J call may be wrong. Germline CDR1 reads KGHDR; CDR2 reads SFDVKD. This CDR3 is 12 amino acids long. DNA for the CDR3: TGTGCCACCAGTGACGTTAATCAGCCCCAGTATTTT. Protein sequence: CATSDVNQPQYF.

This chain links TRBV9 with TRBJ2-3; D ambiguous. Trimming cost V 3 bases and J 4 bases, with 12 bases left between them. The CDR3 is 14 residues long. The germline V gene encodes CDR1 SGDLS and CDR2 YYNGEE. Here the CDR3 reads CASSGVGFADTQYF. The CDR3 coding sequence is TGTGCCAGCAGCGGAGTAGGATTCGCAGATACGCAGTATTTT.

There are many counts of this clonotype. This chain uses TRBV29-1 with TRBJ2-1; 7 bases are a match to TRBD2. Germline V gene data show CDR1 as SQVTM and CDR2 as ANQGSEA. Trimming at V came to 3 bases and at J to 6 bases, leaving 8 bases not matched to a gene. The CDR3 extends over 14 amino acids. The CDR3 nucleotides read TGCAGCGTTGATGGGAGGGGCAGACTCAATGAGCAGTTCTTC. The encoded protein is CSVDGRGRLNEQFF.

This clonotype has more than one count but fewer than ten. The gene calls are TRBV6-1 and TRBJ2-6; no reliable D call. Deletions cut 7 bases from V and 0 bases from J, with 7 bases between. The CDR3 has 14 amino acids. Looked up from germline, CDR1 is MNHNS and CDR2 is SASEGT. The CDR3 DNA sequence: TGTGCCAGCATTCTTAACTCTGGGGCCAACGTCCTGACTTTC. It translates to CASILNSGANVLTF.

In regard to this clonotype: The junction does not match germline at one end; this may be a read error. The chain is built from TRBV20-1 and TRBJ2-7; D perhaps matches TRBD2 (6 bases). The CDR3 covers 17 residues. Looked up from germline, CDR1 is DFQATT and CDR2 is SNEGSKA (reference sequence). In DNA, the CDR3 is TGCTGTGCTAGAGATTCCCGTAGCGGAGGCGACTCCTACGAGCAGTACTTC. Amino acid sequence: CCARDSRSGGDSYEQYF.

Remarks on this clonotype: Sequence at one end of the junction differs from germline and may be a read error. This chain links TRBV18 with TRBJ2-7, with 8 bases matching TRBD2. Germline values: CDR1 KGHSH, CDR2 LQKENI. The CDR3 is made up of 14 amino acids. The DNA for the CDR3 is TGTACCAGCTCACCACCAAGCGGGAGCTACGAGCAGTACTTC. Its protein is CTSSPPSGSYEQYF.

The chain combines TRBV20-1 with TRBJ1-5; no clear D. CDR1 is DFQATT and CDR2 is SNEGSKA in the germline V gene (reference sequence). There are 13 residues in the CDR3. The V gene lost 3 bases and the J gene lost 0 bases, with 6 bases spanning the gap. CDR3 residues: CSARSDSNQPQHF. The CDR3, as DNA: TGCAGTGCTAGGTCAGATAGCAATCAGCCCCAGCATTTT.

There are many counts of this clonotype. One end of the junction fails to match germline, which may point to a read error. The CDR3 coding sequence is TGTGCTAGCAGCGGAGGGACAGTCCAAGAGACCCAGTACTTC. Amino acids: CASSGGTVQETQYF. V and J are TRBV7-7 and TRBJ2-5; possible D gene TRBD1, 7 bases. This CDR3 has 14 residues. CDR1 SSHAT and CDR2 FNYEAQ come from the germline V gene (reference sequence).

This clonotype appeared many times. The CDR3 DNA reads TGTGCCAGCAGCCCCGGACTAGCGACAGAGACCCAGTACTTC. Encoded protein: CASSPGLATETQYF. This chain uses TRBV28 with TRBJ2-5; 9 nucleotides match TRBD2. This CDR3 comprises 14 residues. Germline trimming cut 6 bases from V and 4 bases from J; bases unmatched to any gene: 6. Per the germline V gene, CDR1 is MDHEN and CDR2 is SYDVKM. Drawing the rest from reference TRBV28 and TRBJ2-5, the complete variable domain is DVKVTQSSRYLVKRTGEKVFLECVQDMDHENMFWYRQDPGLGLRLIYFSYDVKMKEKGDIPEGYSVSREKKERFSLILESASTNQTSMYLCASSPGLATETQYFGPGTRLLVL.